The clone carrying this TCR beta chain was recorded at least ten times. Its antigen is as yet unknown. The entry originates in a study of Graves' ophthalmopathy and Graves' hyperthyroidism. CDR1 MNHEY and CDR2 SVGEGT come from the germline V gene. V was pared by 7 bases and J by 7 bases, with 12 bases of the junction left unmatched. The CDR3 totals 15 residues. Amplification of TCR beta CDR3 regions used RNA transcripts. Second-round multiplex PCR followed a first-round RT-PCR using HTBI primers. MiXCR, applied by TCRdb to the multiplex PCR reads, yields one record per CDR3 protein. Of about 380,000 distinct CDR3 sequences in the sample, 15% are singletons; the top ten hold roughly 7%. Study results and limitations: The model predicted progression of ophthalmopathy with a sensitivity of roughly 66%, and its specificity was 72.22%.

The specimen sequenced was peripheral blood. The chain joins TRBV6-2 or TRBV6-3 to TRBJ2-5; TRBD2 matches at 10 bases. The receptor comes from a woman under 30 with stable Graves' hyperthyroidism. CDR3 residues: CASNLRSGGVWTQYF. The CDR3 DNA is TGTGCCAGCAACCTCCGAAGCGGGGGGGTCTGGACCCAGTACTTC.